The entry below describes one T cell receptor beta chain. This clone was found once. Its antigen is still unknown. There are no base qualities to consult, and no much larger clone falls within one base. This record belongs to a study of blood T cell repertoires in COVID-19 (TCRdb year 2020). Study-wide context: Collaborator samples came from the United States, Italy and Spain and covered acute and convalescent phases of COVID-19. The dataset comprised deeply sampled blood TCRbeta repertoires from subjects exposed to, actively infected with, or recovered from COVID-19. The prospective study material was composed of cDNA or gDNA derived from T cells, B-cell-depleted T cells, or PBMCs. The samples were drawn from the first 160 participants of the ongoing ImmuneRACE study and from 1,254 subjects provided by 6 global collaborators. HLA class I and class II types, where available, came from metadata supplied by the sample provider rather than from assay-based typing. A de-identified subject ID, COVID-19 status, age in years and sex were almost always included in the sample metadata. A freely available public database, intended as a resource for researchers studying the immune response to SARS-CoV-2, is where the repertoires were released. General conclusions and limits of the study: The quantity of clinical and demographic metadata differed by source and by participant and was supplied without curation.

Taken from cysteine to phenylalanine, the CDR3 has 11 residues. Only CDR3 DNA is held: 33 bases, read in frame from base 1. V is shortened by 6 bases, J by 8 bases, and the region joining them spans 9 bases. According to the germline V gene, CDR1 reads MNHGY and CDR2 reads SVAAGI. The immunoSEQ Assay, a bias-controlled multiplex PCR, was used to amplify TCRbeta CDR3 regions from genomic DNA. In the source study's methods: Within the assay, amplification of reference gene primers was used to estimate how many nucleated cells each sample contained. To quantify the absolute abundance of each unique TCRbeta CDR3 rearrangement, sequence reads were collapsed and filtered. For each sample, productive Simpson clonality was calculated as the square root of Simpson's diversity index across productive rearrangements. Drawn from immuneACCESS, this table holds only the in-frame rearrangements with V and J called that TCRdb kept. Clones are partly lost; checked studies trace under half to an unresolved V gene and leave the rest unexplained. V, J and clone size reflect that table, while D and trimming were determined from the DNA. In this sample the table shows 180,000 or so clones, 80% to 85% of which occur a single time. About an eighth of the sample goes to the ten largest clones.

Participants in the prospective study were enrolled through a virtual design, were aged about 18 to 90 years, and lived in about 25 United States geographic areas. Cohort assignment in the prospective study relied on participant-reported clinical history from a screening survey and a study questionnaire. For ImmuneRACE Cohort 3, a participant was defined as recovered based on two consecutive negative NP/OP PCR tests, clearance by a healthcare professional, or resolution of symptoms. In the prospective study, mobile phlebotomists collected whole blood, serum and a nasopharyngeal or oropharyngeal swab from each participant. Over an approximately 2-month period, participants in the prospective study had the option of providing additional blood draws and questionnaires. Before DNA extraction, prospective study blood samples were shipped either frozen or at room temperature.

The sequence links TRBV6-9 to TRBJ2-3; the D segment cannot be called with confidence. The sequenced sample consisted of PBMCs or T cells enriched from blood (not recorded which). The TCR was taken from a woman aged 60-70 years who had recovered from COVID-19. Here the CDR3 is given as CASSFPCTQYF. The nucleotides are TGTGCCAGCAGCTTCCCCTGTACGCAGTATTTT.